Following are 21 T cell receptor beta chains from one sample sequenced in a study of CD8+ T cells in alopecia areata. cDNA reverse transcribed from extracted RNA served as the sequencing template. Some clones are missing from TCRdb's copy, which holds only in-frame ones; the method was immunoSEQ multiplex PCR. The repertoire has 160,000 or so clones, less than 75% of them found once; the top ten carry about an eighth. The sample consisted of CD8+ T cells sorted from blood, taken at week 0. These receptors came from a human donor with alopecia areata.

This clone has just a few counts. The gene calls are TRBV19 and TRBJ2-2; maybe TRBD1 (5 bases). Per the germline V gene, CDR1 is LNHDA and CDR2 is SQIVND (reference sequence). There are 13 residues in the CDR3. The V gene lost 5 bases and the J gene lost 9 bases, with 13 bases spanning the gap. This CDR3 reads CASSADRGWELFF. The CDR3 bases are TGTGCCAGTAGTGCAGACAGAGGTTGGGAGCTGTTTTTT.

This clone occurred a few times. The rearrangement links TRBV11-2 to TRBJ2-5, with D possibly being TRBD2 (5 bases). Germline V gene data show CDR1 as SGHAT and CDR2 as FQNNGV. Deletions cut 5 bases from V and 5 bases from J, with 21 bases between. This CDR3 is 16 amino acids long. The CDR3 is CASSLSLAEVLETQYF. CDR3 bases: TGTGCCAGCAGCCTTTCCCTAGCAGAGGTGTTGGAGACCCAGTACTTC.

In its sample, this clone was seen once. This rearrangement joins TRBV19 to TRBJ2-1; 11 nucleotides line up with TRBD2. This CDR3 is 17 amino acids long. CDR1 is LNHDA, CDR2 SQIVND, per germline (reference sequence). Trimming at V came to 4 bases and at J to 4 bases, leaving 9 bases not matched to a gene. The CDR3 spells CASSSRVAGGPYNEQFF. The CDR3 DNA sequence: TGTGCCAGTAGTAGCAGGGTAGCGGGGGGGCCTTACAATGAGCAGTTCTTC.

V usage is TRBV12-5 and J usage is TRBJ1-2, with D maybe TRBD1 (6 bases). The CDR3 consists of 16 residues. In germline, CDR1 is LGHNT, CDR2 FRNRAP. V gave up 2 bases and J gave up 8 bases, with 21 bases separating them. In nucleotides, the CDR3 is TGTGCTAGTGGTTTGCCCCGGTTTACAGGGCCACAAGGCTACACCTTC. Amino acid sequence: CASGLPRFTGPQGYTF. The whole variable domain, filled in from reference TRBV12-5 and TRBJ1-2, reads DARVTQTPRHKVTEMGQEVTMRCQPILGHNTVFWYRQTMMQGLELLAYFRNRAPLDDSGMPKDRFSAEMPDATLATLKIQPSEPRDSAVYFCASGLPRFTGPQGYTFGSGTRLTVV.

The genes are TRBV7-3 and TRBJ1-1; D remains unclear. The germline V gene has CDR1 SGHTA and CDR2 FQGTGA. This CDR3 comprises 14 residues. The germline V and J ends were trimmed by 5 bases and 4 bases, with 14 bases remaining between them. The CDR3 nucleotides are TGTGCCAGCAGCCCAAGAGCGGTTGGCACTGAAGCTTTCTTT. This gives the protein CASSPRAVGTEAFF.

This clone was seen a few times. The chain couples TRBV13 to TRBJ2-1; 12 nucleotides match TRBD2. The V gene's germline CDR1 is PRHDT and CDR2 FYEKMQ (reference sequence). The CDR3 consists of 15 residues. The ends lost 4 bases at V and 4 bases at J; junction bases unmatched: 2. CDR3: CASSSTSGGYNEQFF. The CDR3, as DNA: TGTGCCAGCAGCTCGACTAGCGGGGGTTACAATGAGCAGTTCTTC.

The CDR3 coding sequence is TGTGCCAGCCCATCGGACAGGGTACTCAATGAGCAGTTCTTC. This encodes CASPSDRVLNEQFF. The chain employs TRBV2 and TRBJ2-1, with 8 bases aligning to TRBD1. J gave up 6 bases and V 8 bases, and 9 bases lay outside the gene matches. Germline lookup yields CDR1 SNHLY and CDR2 FYNNEI. This CDR3 comprises 14 residues.

The chain employs TRBV13 and TRBJ2-7; the D is unclear. The CDR3 totals 12 residues. From germline, CDR1 is PRHDT and CDR2 FYEKMQ (reference sequence). V was cut by 3 bases and J by 7 bases, with 10 bases left in between. The CDR3 here is CASSFHRLEQYF. The CDR3 bases are TGTGCCAGCAGCTTCCATCGTCTAGAGCAGTACTTC.

This clone appeared a single time. The V gene is TRBV29-1, the J gene TRBJ1-2; D is unresolved. CDR1 is SQVTM, CDR2 ANQGSEA, per germline. The CDR3 sequence is 15 residues long. V was cut by 5 bases and J by 4 bases, with 20 bases left in between. The CDR3 DNA reads TGCAGCGTTAACTCCCTGAGGTTACGGGGCTATGGCTACACCTTC. It encodes CSVNSLRLRGYGYTF.

This clone was seen a few times. The V call is TRBV2, the J call TRBJ2-5; 10 bases map to TRBD1. The CDR3 length is 15 residues. J gave up 0 bases and V 8 bases, and 6 bases lay outside the gene matches. CDR1 is SNHLY and CDR2 is FYNNEI in the germline V gene. In DNA, the CDR3 is TGTGCCAGCCCCCAGGGGACAGGGGACCAAGAGACCCAGTACTTC. Amino acid sequence: CASPQGTGDQETQYF.

The V and J genes are TRBV29-1 and TRBJ2-1; D is perhaps TRBD1 (5 bases). Germline V gene sequence: CDR1 SQVTM, CDR2 ANQGSEA. CDR3 length: 14 residues. V lost 1 base and J 3 bases, leaving 10 bases between the germline ends. The CDR3 protein is CSVEAPQGYNEQFF. The CDR3 DNA follows: TGCAGCGTTGAAGCCCCGCAGGGCTACAATGAGCAGTTCTTC.

The J gene is TRBJ2-7, the V gene TRBV5-1; TRBD1 is a possible D gene (6 bases). Trimming took 1 base from V and 3 from J, leaving 14 bases between them. Germline lookup yields CDR1 SGHRS and CDR2 YFSETQ. This CDR3 is built from 15 residues. The CDR3 DNA reads TGCGCCAGCAGCTTGTCTGCTGGACAGAACTACGAGCAGTACTTC. Its protein product is CASSLSAGQNYEQYF.

This chain joins TRBV29-1 and TRBJ2-1; TRBD2 agrees at 10 bases. The CDR3 length is 14 residues. Trimming cost V 6 bases and J 8 bases; bases outside gene matches: 10. CDR1 is SQVTM and CDR2 is ANQGSEA in the germline V gene. DNA of the CDR3: TGCAGCGTCACCCGGAGCGGGGGGGCCTATGAGCAGTTCTTC. Protein sequence: CSVTRSGGAYEQFF.

Comment on this clone: This same CDR3 is encoded by further DNA sequences in the sample. The chain links TRBV30 to TRBJ2-7, with D hard to call. The CDR3 is 11 residues long. The germline V gene encodes CDR1 GTSNPN and CDR2 SVGIG (reference sequence). V gave up 4 bases and J gave up 1 base, with 5 bases separating them. CDR3 amino acids: CAWTDSYEQYF. The CDR3 DNA is TGTGCCTGGACTGATTCCTACGAGCAGTACTTC.

Comments on this clone: Other DNA variants within this sample encode the same CDR3. V gene TRBV18 combines with J gene TRBJ1-1; D is undetermined. From germline, CDR1 is KGHSH and CDR2 LQKENI. The CDR3 sequence is 11 residues long. V was cut by 3 bases and J by 4 bases, with 3 bases left in between. CDR3 sequence: CASSPGTEAFF. DNA for the CDR3: TGTGCCAGCTCACCCGGCACTGAAGCTTTCTTT.

The genes are TRBV30 and TRBJ2-1; 10 nucleotides line up with TRBD1. The CDR3 is made up of 14 amino acids. In germline, CDR1 is GTSNPN, CDR2 SVGIG (reference sequence). Losses at the gene ends were 3 bases for V and 9 bases for J; bases not matched to a gene: 8. CDR3 residues: CAWSGDRGFVEQFF. The CDR3, as DNA: TGTGCCTGGAGCGGGGACAGGGGATTCGTTGAGCAGTTCTTC.

V is TRBV5-1 and J is TRBJ2-7; 12 bases are a match to TRBD1. This CDR3 region has 16 residues. The germline gives CDR1 SGHRS, CDR2 YFSETQ. The V segment lost 4 bases and the J segment 6 bases; nucleotides outside the gene matches: 11. The CDR3 DNA sequence: TGCGCCAGCAGCGAGTATCGGGGACAGGGGGCGTTCGAGCAGTACTTC. This gives the protein CASSEYRGQGAFEQYF.

This clone was seen only a few times. This sample also contains other DNA sequences that code for the same CDR3. This chain connects TRBV30 to TRBJ1-1; D remains unclear. Germline loops: CDR1 GTSNPN, CDR2 SVGIG (reference sequence). This CDR3 is 13 amino acids long. V was clipped by 0 bases and J by 5 bases, with 10 bases between them. The CDR3, as DNA: TGTGCCTGGAGTGTAGGCGGTGGGACTGAAGCTTTCTTT. It yields the protein CAWSVGGGTEAFF.

V and J are TRBV4-1 and TRBJ1-1; D uncertain. V shed 0 bases and J shed 2 bases, with 7 bases lying between them. CDR3 length: 14 residues. Germline V lookup: CDR1 MGHRA, CDR2 YSYEKL. The CDR3: CASSQEGSNTEAFF. CDR3 nucleotide sequence: TGCGCCAGCAGCCAAGAGGGGAGCAACACTGAAGCTTTCTTT.

The chain couples TRBV5-1 to TRBJ2-4, with TRBD1 matching over 9 bases. The CDR3 sequence is 14 residues long. The J segment lost 8 bases and the V segment lost 4 bases, leaving 7 bases of the junction unmatched. Germline CDR1 is SGHRS and CDR2 is YFSETQ. CDR3 in DNA: TGCGCCAGCAGCACTGGACAGGGGTTGGACATTCAGTACTTC. This gives the protein CASSTGQGLDIQYF.

The chain uses TRBV6-1 and TRBJ1-4; D is unclear. Germline CDR1 reads MNHNS; CDR2 reads SASEGT. V lost 4 bases to trimming and J lost 5 bases, with 8 bases between them. This CDR3 has 13 residues. This chain's CDR3 is CASSGHENEKLFF. CDR3 DNA: TGTGCCAGCAGTGGACACGAAAATGAAAAACTGTTTTTT.